Listed here is a single TCR beta chain. This entry is derived from a study of blood T cell repertoires in COVID-19. Overall study: Sources were T cells, B-cell-depleted T cells, or PBMCs; the material itself was cDNA or gDNA.

Repertoires were generated with immunoSEQ multiplex PCR, while TCRdb's copy carries only in-frame clones and drops some. This repertoire shows roughly 250,000 clones, roughly 93% found once; its top ten account for under 3%. Participants, about 18 to 90 years old, spanned under 30 US areas. V lost 5 bases to trimming and J lost 2 bases, with 17 bases between them. Germline loops: CDR1 SGHAT, CDR2 FQNNGV. This CDR3 contains 16 residues. The sample consisted of PBMCs or T cells enriched from blood (not recorded which). V is TRBV11-2 and J is TRBJ2-3; possible D gene TRBD2, 6 bases. The clonotype originates from a woman in her thirties or forties with acute COVID-19. The CDR3 bases are TGTGCCAGCAGCCCCTACGGAGGGCGGGTCACAGATACGCAGTATTTT. It translates to CASSPYGGRVTDTQYF.